This T cell receptor (beta chain) was sequenced for a study of T cell repertoires in cytomegalovirus infection. About the research overall: In the study, CMV epitopes included recently identified HLA-C-restricted and well-studied HLA-B-restricted ones. Public signatures in TCR beta pointed to CMV infection and matching HLA type. Study-level points and caveats: Cumulative public TCR beta family frequency identified carriers of CMV plus the relevant HLA. Predominance within the ex vivo response was attributable to HLA-C-restricted CMV-specific TCR beta clonotypes.

In the case of this clonotype: Its antigen is undetermined.

Each CDR3 protein gets one entry after TCRdb re-called the reads with MiXCR. The top ten hold roughly 13% of the sample, which has about 400,000 distinct CDR3 sequences, approximately 35% seen once. Germline values: CDR1 SGHTA, CDR2 FQGTGA. The CDR3 is 16 residues long. The V end lost 5 bases, the J end lost 6 bases, and 20 bases lay between the germline ends. The TCR comes from a human donor in good health (CMV status not recorded). Some clones in this sample may be carry-over from other donors' samples. The sequencing used cultured PBMCs, collected from culture after CMV antigen stimulation. The chain couples TRBV7-3 to TRBJ2-1, with D possibly being TRBD2 (6 bases). The CDR3 sequence is CASSPWGRSQTNEQFF. The CDR3 DNA is TGTGCCAGCAGCCCTTGGGGGAGGTCTCAAACCAATGAGCAGTTCTTC.